What follows are 4 T cell receptor beta chains derived from one specimen sequenced in a study of cytomegalovirus exposure and HLA in healthy donors. Both 60 Vbeta primers and 13 Jbeta primers went into the PCR. Assay: immunoSEQ multiplex PCR; the TCRdb copy retains only in-frame clones and omits some. The repertoire holds about 98,000 clones, with under 85% as singletons. The sample taken for sequencing was PBMCs. The receptors shown here come from a female donor in good health and CMV-seropositive.

The chain has TRBV29-1 and TRBJ2-7; 13 bases agree with TRBD2. In germline, CDR1 is SQVTM, CDR2 ANQGSEA. This CDR3 has 15 residues. The V gene end was trimmed by 4 bases and the J gene end by 4 bases; junction bases not matched to a gene: 7. The CDR3 here is CSVAGLAGAAYEQYF. The CDR3 nucleotides are TGCAGCGTTGCCGGACTAGCGGGAGCGGCTTACGAGCAGTACTTC.

The V and J genes are TRBV5-1 and TRBJ2-2, with a tentative D call TRBD1 (6 bases). This CDR3 comprises 15 residues. Trimming cost V 4 bases and J 0 bases, with 10 bases left between them. Germline V CDR1 and CDR2: SGHRS, YFSETQ. CDR3 coding DNA: TGCGCCAGCAGCCCAGGGGCTGCGAACACCGGGGAGCTGTTTTTT. Translation: CASSPGAANTGELFF.

This chain links TRBV5-1 with TRBJ2-7, with D maybe TRBD1 (5 bases). The CDR3 runs 13 residues. Germline V CDR1 and CDR2: SGHRS, YFSETQ. The V gene lost 0 bases and the J gene lost 7 bases, with 11 bases spanning the gap. The CDR3 region is CASSLGTPYEQYF. CDR3 nucleotide sequence: TGCGCCAGCAGCTTGGGGACACCATATGAGCAGTACTTC.

This clone has just one count. The rearrangement links TRBV6-5 to TRBJ1-6; tentatively, D is TRBD1 (6 bases). V gave up 7 bases and J gave up 9 bases, with 16 bases separating them. Germline CDR1 and CDR2: MNHEY and SVGAGI. CDR3 size: 14 residues. As DNA, the CDR3 is TGTGCCAGCACTCAATCAGGGGAAGGTTCACCCCTCCACTTT. Translated, it gives CASTQSGEGSPLHF.